This TCR beta chain was recorded in a study of shared clonotypes between healthy human individuals. This CDR3 spans 15 amino acids. V trimming: 7 bases; J trimming: 1 base; junction bases outside the gene matches: 7. Per the germline V gene, CDR1 is SNHLY and CDR2 is FYNNEI. Assay execution proceeded at the deep level. Some clones are missing from TCRdb's copy, which holds only in-frame ones; the method was immunoSEQ multiplex PCR. The sample includes nearly 1 million clones, around three quarters of them seen just once. This clonotype originated in a man between 18 and 29 years old in good health. V usage is TRBV2 and J usage is TRBJ1-1; 9 nucleotides line up with TRBD1. The sequencing sample was made of memory CD4+ T cells sorted from blood. Noted subset: CD45RA-negative fraction. CDR3 coding DNA: TGTGCCAGCATTTATGACAGGGGGTCGAACACTGAAGCTTTCTTT. Its translation: CASIYDRGSNTEAFF.